What follows are 25 T cell receptor beta chains derived from one specimen sequenced in a study of T cell clonotyping in hematopoietic cell transplantation. Profiling relied on immunoSEQ multiplex PCR, and the TCRdb table lists in-frame clones only, not all of them. This sample has roughly 40,000 clones, with 94% found just once. Sequences were obtained from peripheral blood mononuclear cells. All receptors derive from a woman aged 45-59 years in good health. Some clones in this sample may be carry-over from other donors' samples.

The gene calls are TRBV6-5 and TRBJ2-2; D gene unclear. This CDR3 is built from 13 residues. V lost 4 bases and J 3 bases, leaving 6 bases between the germline ends. The germline gives CDR1 MNHEY, CDR2 SVGAGI. The CDR3 bases are TGTGCCAGCAGTTTACCGGACACCGGGGAGCTGTTTTTT. Encoded protein: CASSLPDTGELFF.

This chain connects TRBV6-5 to TRBJ2-2; D not resolved. Trimming pared 5 bases from V and 5 bases from J, leaving 6 bases between. The CDR3 is 12 residues long. The germline CDR1 and CDR2 sequences are MNHEY and SVGAGI. This CDR3 is CASSPTTGELFF. The CDR3, as DNA: TGTGCCAGCAGTCCGACGACCGGGGAGCTGTTTTTT.

The chain has TRBV10-3 and TRBJ2-3, with D perhaps matching TRBD2 (6 bases). Germline V CDR1 and CDR2: ENHRY, SYGVKD. CDR3 length: 14 amino acids. Trimming removed 6 bases from V and 2 bases from J, with 12 bases in between. CDR3 nucleotide sequence: TGTGCCATCAGGAGGGAGGTTTCCACAGATACGCAGTATTTT. Translation gives CAIRREVSTDTQYF.

The chain joins TRBV5-1 to TRBJ1-1; perhaps TRBD1 as D (6 bases). V was trimmed by 4 bases and J by 5 bases, leaving 12 bases between them. Germline V gene lookup returns CDR1 SGHRS and CDR2 YFSETQ. The CDR3 runs 13 residues. The CDR3 nucleotides read TGCGCCAGCAGCATAAACAGGGAGACTGAAGCTTTCTTT. It specifies CASSINRETEAFF.

This clone was counted between two and nine times. This rearrangement joins TRBV10-3 to TRBJ2-1, with TRBD1 identical over 8 bases. J lost 5 bases, V lost 10 bases, and 7 bases had no gene match. Germline V gives CDR1 ENHRY, CDR2 SYGVKD. CDR3 length equals 13 residues. The CDR3 reads CATGDRIDNEQFF. The CDR3, as DNA: TGTGCCACCGGGGACAGGATCGACAATGAGCAGTTCTTC.

This chain links TRBV7-2 with TRBJ1-2; TRBD1 matches at 10 bases. Unmatched junction bases numbered 12, after V lost 9 bases and J lost 5 bases. CDR3 length equals 15 residues. Per the germline V gene, CDR1 is SGHTA and CDR2 is FQGNSA. The CDR3 sequence is CASNPPTGGFYGYTF. The CDR3 DNA reads TGTGCCAGTAACCCGCCGACAGGGGGCTTTTATGGCTACACCTTC.

The genes are TRBV19 and TRBJ1-1; 8 nucleotides match TRBD1. Trimming at V came to 7 bases and at J to 0 bases, leaving 7 bases not matched to a gene. Germline CDR1 LNHDA, CDR2 SQIVND (reference sequence). The CDR3 is 15 amino acids. The CDR3 here is CASIVTGAMNTEAFF. The CDR3, as DNA: TGTGCCAGTATTGTGACAGGGGCTATGAACACTGAAGCTTTCTTT.

This clone was found once. The CDR3 DNA reads as TGTGCCAGCAGCTTTGACAGGAACACTGAAGCTTTCTTT. Translated, it gives CASSFDRNTEAFF. This rearrangement joins TRBV5-8 to TRBJ1-1, with D possibly TRBD1 on 5 matching bases. The CDR3 is made up of 13 amino acids. The germline V gene has CDR1 SGHTS and CDR2 YDEGEE. V was pared by 2 bases and J by 1 base, with 6 bases between.

V usage is TRBV25-1 and J usage is TRBJ1-4, with 12 bases aligning to TRBD1. CDR1 is MGHDK, CDR2 SYGVNS, per germline. The trim removed 5 bases at V and 8 bases at J, leaving 6 bases unmatched. This CDR3 spans 15 amino acids. CDR3 bases: TGTGCCAGCAGTCAAGGGACAGGGGGCTGGGAAAAACTGTTTTTT. Translation: CASSQGTGGWEKLFF.

The J gene is TRBJ2-7, the V gene TRBV7-2, with TRBD2 matching 9 bases. The CDR3 is 15 amino acids. Trimming at V came to 3 bases and at J to 6 bases, leaving 9 bases not matched to a gene. The germline V gene encodes CDR1 SGHTA and CDR2 FQGNSA. CDR3 bases: TGTGCCAGCAGCTTTTCGGGACTAGCTTCGGGCGAGCAGTACTTC. This sequence encodes CASSFSGLASGEQYF.

This sequence joins TRBV19 and TRBJ1-5; D remains ambiguous. CDR3 length equals 12 residues. Trimming left V 5 bases short and J 7 bases short, with 9 bases between. Germline assignment: CDR1 LNHDA and CDR2 SQIVND (reference sequence). The DNA for the CDR3 is TGTGCCAGTAGTGCACTCCTCCAGCCCCAGCATTTT. It codes for CASSALLQPQHF.

V gene TRBV6-5 combines with J gene TRBJ1-6; 11 bases match TRBD1. Germline V gives CDR1 MNHEY, CDR2 SVGAGI. The CDR3 extends over 16 amino acids. The V and J ends lost 4 bases and 6 bases, in that order; junction bases with no gene match: 5. The CDR3 here is CASSLFGTGGNSPLHF. The CDR3 DNA sequence: TGTGCCAGCAGTTTATTCGGGACAGGGGGTAATTCACCCCTCCACTTT.

This chain joins TRBV7-9 and TRBJ2-2, with TRBD2 matching over 7 bases. V lost 8 bases to trimming and J lost 1 base; unmatched junction nucleotides: 13. Germline CDR1 and CDR2: SEHNR and FQNEAQ (reference sequence). This CDR3 spans 17 amino acids. The CDR3 DNA follows: TGTGCCAGCGGTAGAGGGGCGGGGGAGCTGAACACCGGGGAGCTGTTTTTT. Its translation is CASGRGAGELNTGELFF.

V usage is TRBV18 and J usage is TRBJ1-6; no clear D. The CDR3 contains 15 residues. Trimming cost V 3 bases and J 3 bases, with 9 bases left between them. Germline V gene data show CDR1 as KGHSH and CDR2 as LQKENI. The CDR3 region is CASSPNSHYNSPLHF. CDR3 nucleotide sequence: TGTGCCAGCTCACCGAACAGTCACTATAATTCACCCCTCCACTTT. Supplemented by reference TRBV18 and TRBJ1-6, the full variable domain reads NAGVMQNPRHLVRRRGQEARLRCSPMKGHSHVYWYRQLPEEGLKFMVYLQKENIIDESGMPKERFSAEFPKEGPSILRIQQVVRGDSAAYFCASSPNSHYNSPLHFGNGTRLTVT.

This rearrangement joins TRBV27 to TRBJ1-6, with D unresolved. The V and J ends lost 5 bases and 10 bases respectively, with 15 bases between them. CDR1 MNHEY and CDR2 SMNVEV come from the germline V gene (reference sequence). The CDR3 runs to 14 residues. Here the CDR3 DNA reads TGTGCCAGCAGTAGCCGACAAGATGTCTCACCCCTCCACTTT. It yields the protein CASSSRQDVSPLHF.

The V and J genes are TRBV5-4 and TRBJ2-3; 7 bases fit TRBD1. Germline CDR1 and CDR2: SGHNT and YYREEE (reference sequence). CDR3 size: 15 residues. The ends lost 1 base at V and 8 bases at J; junction bases unmatched: 10. CDR3 coding DNA: TGTGCCAGCAGCTTGCCGGGACAGCCCCCAGTTACGCAGTATTTT. It encodes CASSLPGQPPVTQYF.

This sequence joins TRBV5-4 and TRBJ2-2; no definite D call. Germline values: CDR1 SGHNT, CDR2 YYREEE (reference sequence). V gave up 6 bases and J gave up 2 bases, with 8 bases separating them. The CDR3 has 13 amino acids. The CDR3 here is CASTYTNTGELFF. In nucleotides, the CDR3 is TGTGCCAGCACCTACACCAACACCGGGGAGCTGTTTTTT.

This clone was seen only once. This chain's CDR3 is CAISESNLASRGGEGTEAFF. As DNA, the CDR3 is TGTGCCATCAGTGAGTCGAATTTAGCCTCAAGAGGGGGGGAGGGCACTGAAGCTTTCTTT. The V gene is TRBV10-3, the J gene TRBJ1-1; possible D gene TRBD1, 6 bases. V was shortened by 0 bases and J by 4 bases, with 27 bases between the two germline ends. This CDR3 comprises 20 residues. Germline V CDR1 and CDR2: ENHRY, SYGVKD.

V usage is TRBV4-3 and J usage is TRBJ1-2; D not resolved. The CDR3 contains 15 residues. Germline loops: CDR1 LGHNA, CDR2 YSLEER. Trimming stripped 0 bases from V and 4 bases from J, with 12 bases between. The CDR3 coding sequence is TGCGCCAGCAGCCAAGATGTGTCGGGAACCTATGGCTACACCTTC. Protein sequence: CASSQDVSGTYGYTF.

The chain links TRBV9 to TRBJ1-1, with 9 positions matching TRBD1. The CDR3 length is 17 residues. Losses at the gene ends were 3 bases for V and 4 bases for J; bases not matched to a gene: 13. Germline V gene data show CDR1 as SGDLS and CDR2 as YYNGEE. CDR3 in amino acids: CASSEQDSQGAPTEAFF. DNA for the CDR3: TGTGCCAGCAGCGAGCAAGATTCACAGGGGGCGCCCACTGAAGCTTTCTTT.

CDR3 nucleotide sequence: TGTGCCAGCAGTCTTAAGACAGGAGGGGACTACGAGCAGTACTTC. As protein: CASSLKTGGDYEQYF. The V gene is TRBV11-3, the J gene TRBJ2-7, with D perhaps TRBD1 or TRBD2 (6 bases each). From germline, CDR1 is SGHNT and CDR2 YENEEA. The V gene lost 6 bases and the J gene lost 3 bases, with 18 bases spanning the gap. CDR3 length: 15 amino acids. Full variable domain (rest looked up from reference TRBV11-3 and TRBJ2-7): EAGVVQSPRYKIIEKKQPVAFWCNPISGHNTLYWYLQNLGQGPELLIRYENEEAVDDSQLPKDRFSAERLKGVDSTLKIQPAELGDSAVYLCASSLKTGGDYEQYFGPGTRLTVT.

The sample holds one count of this clone. The chain has TRBV18 and TRBJ1-4, with D unresolved. The germline V gene has CDR1 KGHSH and CDR2 LQKENI. Trimming shortened V by 1 base and J by 3 bases, and 12 bases separated the two germline ends. The CDR3 runs to 16 residues. The CDR3, as DNA: TGTGCCAGCTCACCACAGGACTTTCCCCCTAATGAAAAACTGTTTTTT. This gives the protein CASSPQDFPPNEKLFF. The full variable domain, completed using reference TRBV18 and TRBJ1-4, is NAGVMQNPRHLVRRRGQEARLRCSPMKGHSHVYWYRQLPEEGLKFMVYLQKENIIDESGMPKERFSAEFPKEGPSILRIQQVVRGDSAAYFCASSPQDFPPNEKLFFGSGTQLSVL.

This rearrangement joins TRBV2 to TRBJ1-2; perhaps TRBD1 as D (6 bases). Germline V gene sequence: CDR1 SNHLY, CDR2 FYNNEI. V dropped 6 bases and J dropped 2 bases, with 10 bases sitting between them. This CDR3 has 13 residues. The DNA for the CDR3 is TGTGCCAGCAGGGGCCAGGGGAACTATGGCTACACCTTC. It codes for CASRGQGNYGYTF.

This clone was seen a single time. CDR3 nucleotide sequence: TGTGCCAGCAGCAAAGGATTCTATTCGGGGTCGGCAACTAATGAAAAACTGTTTTTT. Its translation is CASSKGFYSGSATNEKLFF. V usage is TRBV21-1 and J usage is TRBJ1-4. TRBV21-1 is noted as a pseudogene. The CDR3 is 19 amino acids.

The gene calls are TRBV7-3 and TRBJ2-5, with D unresolved. This CDR3 is 13 amino acids long. CDR1 and CDR2 from the germline V gene are SGHTA and FQGTGA. V was clipped by 5 bases and J by 1 base, with 8 bases between them. The CDR3 DNA reads as TGTGCCAGCAGCCCCGCCTCCCAAGAGACCCAGTACTTC. The encoded protein is CASSPASQETQYF.